Included here is one T cell receptor (beta chain) sequence, with context. It has no known antigen specificity. No per-base quality is available; no much larger clone lies one base away. This record belongs to a study of cytotoxic CD8 clonotypes in ibrutinib-treated CLL (dated by TCRdb to the early 2020s). Regarding the study in general: The cohort was composed of under 12 relapsed/refractory and about 15 treatment-naive patients; IGHV unmutated status was identified in 17 patients. Partial responses were observed in about 25 patients and complete responses in 2; after a median follow-up of 68 months, remission was maintained in about 15 patients and progression was observed in some twelve. The response samples were drawn at a median of 12 months into treatment, with a range of about 6 to 40 months. On average, each sample had 255,043 productive templates and about 89,000 productive rearrangements. Of the roughly 86 people in the trial, approximately 26 had longitudinal samples available. Cryopreserved peripheral blood mononuclear cells were collected before treatment, at response, and at either disease progression or sustained remission. Every remission and progressive disease sample was obtained while ibrutinib was still being received by the patients.

The study at large found these results: Baseline clonality was found to be higher than that of age-matched healthy donors and was strongly correlated with circulating CD8+ T-cell counts. Public clonotypes were rare and either shrank or stayed stable during treatment, and the rise in clonality at ibrutinib response reflected expansion of private clonotypes. Lymph node repertoires were not examined, and the timing of sampling was not matched between patients in sustained remission and those whose disease progressed. Clonality rose at ibrutinib response, remained stable during sustained remission, and dropped back toward baseline at progression.

Including cysteine and phenylalanine, the CDR3 has 14 amino acids. Solely the CDR3 DNA is kept, with 42 bases framed from the first base. CDR1 and CDR2 are read off the germline V gene as SGHTS and YDEGEE. Between the V and J ends, shortened by 4 bases and 6 bases respectively, the junction contains 16 bases. Taken with the paper, the label for time point translates to: approximately twelve months on ibrutinib. Roughly 2.2 micrograms of genomic DNA were extracted from cryopreserved PBMCs for TCR beta library preparation. High-throughput TCR beta sequencing was performed on longitudinal blood samples from CLL patients receiving ibrutinib monotherapy. Patients were enrolled in a phase 2 open-label single-center ibrutinib monotherapy trial. On a MiSeq, deep resolution sequencing aimed for a depth between 1 in 1 million and 1 in 200,000 T cells, with each clonotype covered approximately 9.8x on average. The immunoSEQ hsTCRB Kit was used to generate the TCR beta libraries. Concerning the study's data processing: ImmunoSEQ Data Assistant and ImmunoSEQ Analyzer were used for data analysis, and V, D and J genes were assigned according to IMGT definitions. Clonality, which ranges from 0 to 1, was calculated as one minus the normalized Shannon entropy of productive rearrangement frequencies. Only overrepresented clonotypes making up at least 0.05% of each patient's repertoire were included in the public clonotype analysis. Some 13 age-matched healthy donor repertoires from immuneACCESS were used as controls for clonality. Entries here come from immuneACCESS through TCRdb and include only in-frame sequences with V and J called. Some clones fail to appear in such tables; in the studies checked, an unresolved V gene covers under half of the shortfall, and the cause of the remainder is unknown. The DNA gave D and trimming, while V, J and clone size come from that table. This sample is represented by around 150,000 clones; 70% to 85% of them were singletons. The ten largest clonotypes hold approximately 2% of the sample.

The TCR originated in a human donor with chronic lymphocytic leukemia. Source: PBMCs, taken after 12 months of ibrutinib treatment. The sequence is built from TRBV5-8 and TRBJ1-2; matching of 5 bases hints at TRBD1 as the D gene. The CDR3 amino acid sequence is: CASSPRQFSNGYTF. In nucleotides, the sequence is TGTGCCAGCAGCCCTAGACAGTTCTCCAATGGCTACACCTTC.